These 6 T cell receptor beta chains were sequenced from one sample in a study of OX40 agonist ivuxolimab in advanced cancers. Some clones are missing from TCRdb's copy, which holds only in-frame ones; the method was immunoSEQ multiplex PCR. The sample shows around 73,000 clones, around 89% of them seen only once. This sample comprised CD4+ or CD8+ T cells sorted from blood, obtained in a trial of the OX40 agonist ivuxolimab. The receptors here all came from an adult with an advanced solid tumor such as melanoma, head and neck, liver or kidney cancer.

This clone appeared a single time. The chain employs TRBV6-5 and TRBJ2-7; 9 bases map to TRBD2. The germline gives CDR1 MNHEY, CDR2 SVGAGI. After removal of 5 bases from V and 6 bases from J, the junction contained 11 bases not matched to a gene. The CDR3 covers 15 residues. CDR3 DNA: TGTGCCAGCAGTAAAAATGCGGGAGGGCCCGTCGAGCAGTACTTC. This gives the protein CASSKNAGGPVEQYF.

The chain employs TRBV5-1 and TRBJ2-1; 9 nucleotides line up with TRBD2. CDR3 length equals 15 residues. J gave up 6 bases and V 1 base, and 5 bases lay outside the gene matches. CDR1 and CDR2 from the germline V gene are SGHRS and YFSETQ. The CDR3 coding sequence is TGCGCCAGCAGCTTGTCAGCGGGAGGACCCAATGAGCAGTTCTTC. Its translation is CASSLSAGGPNEQFF. Supplemented by reference TRBV5-1 and TRBJ2-1, the full variable domain reads KAGVTQTPRYLIKTRGQQVTLSCSPISGHRSVSWYQQTPGQGLQFLFEYFSETQRNKGNFPGRFSGRQFSNSRSEMNVSTLELGDSALYLCASSLSAGGPNEQFFGPGTRLTVL.

This clone was counted a single time. V and J are TRBV5-5 and TRBJ1-1, with a possible D match to TRBD1 (6 bases). Germline V gene lookup returns CDR1 SGHKS and CDR2 YYEKEE (reference sequence). CDR3 length: 14 residues. V lost 3 bases, J lost 0 bases, and 9 bases lay in between. The CDR3 coding sequence is TGTGCCAGCAGCTCGGGACACTTGAACACTGAAGCTTTCTTT. Protein product: CASSSGHLNTEAFF.

The J gene is TRBJ2-5, the V gene TRBV6-5; 7 bases fit TRBD2. The CDR3 loop spans 15 amino acids. Germline V gene data show CDR1 as MNHEY and CDR2 as SVGAGI. The V and J ends lost 5 bases and 5 bases, in that order; junction bases with no gene match: 11. CDR3 protein: CASSGLGRGGETQYF. The CDR3 DNA is TGTGCCAGCAGTGGCTTGGGGCGGGGAGGGGAGACCCAGTACTTC.

With regard to this clone: Germline is not matched at one junction end, which may reflect a read error. The V and J genes are TRBV29-1 and TRBJ2-7; 9 bases map to TRBD1. Germline CDR1 and CDR2: SQVTM and ANQGSEA. The CDR3 is made up of 12 amino acids. CDR3 residues: CSVQDRGYEQYF. CDR3 sequence (DNA): TGCAGCGTTCAAGACAGGGGGTACGAGCAGTACTTC.

The chain combines TRBV27 with TRBJ1-1; no clear D. CDR3 size: 15 residues. V gave up 0 bases and J gave up 0 bases, with 8 bases separating them. From germline, CDR1 is MNHEY and CDR2 SMNVEV (reference sequence). The CDR3 is CASSLSIYMNTEAFF. Here the CDR3 DNA reads TGTGCCAGCAGTTTATCAATCTATATGAACACTGAAGCTTTCTTT.